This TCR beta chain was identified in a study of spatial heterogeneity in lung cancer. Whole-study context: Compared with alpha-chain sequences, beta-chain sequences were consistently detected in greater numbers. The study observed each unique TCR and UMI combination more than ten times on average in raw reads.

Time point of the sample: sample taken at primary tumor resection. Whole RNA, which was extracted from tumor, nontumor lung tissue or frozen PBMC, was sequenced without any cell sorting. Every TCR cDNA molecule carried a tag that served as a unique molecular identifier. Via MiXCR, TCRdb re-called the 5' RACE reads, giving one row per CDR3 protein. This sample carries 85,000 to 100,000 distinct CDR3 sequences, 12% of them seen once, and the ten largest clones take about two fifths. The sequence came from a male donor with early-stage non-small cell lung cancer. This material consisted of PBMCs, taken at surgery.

The CDR3 protein is CASSLNYRGVNYGYTF. The CDR3 DNA is TGTGCCAGCAGCCTAAATTACAGGGGCGTTAACTATGGCTACACCTTC. This chain joins TRBV4-2 and TRBJ1-2; 7 positions match TRBD1. Germline lookup yields CDR1 LGHNA and CDR2 YNFKEQ. The junction had 9 bases not matched to a gene; V was cut back by 4 bases and J by 1 base. This CDR3 spans 16 amino acids.